This is a list of T cell receptor beta chains from one sample in a study of T cell responses to AZD1222 COVID-19 vaccine. Generated by immunoSEQ multiplex PCR, the TCRdb table keeps only in-frame clones and is missing some. This table holds under 85,000 clones, 75% to 90% found once. Sample: peripheral blood, taken on day 0 of AZD1222 vaccination. The receptors were gathered from an adult in good health. Each CDR3 is given with its conserved first and last residue. The order of the fields is V gene, J gene, CDR3 protein.

V gene: TRBV3-1/TRBV3-2
J gene: TRBJ1-3
CDR3 protein: CASSQVVGVGNTIYF

V gene: TRBV28
J gene: TRBJ1-2
CDR3 protein: CASSLPWTGNGYTF

V gene: TRBV16
J gene: TRBJ1-5
CDR3 protein: CASSPTGIGNQPQHF

V gene: TRBV28
J gene: TRBJ1-5
CDR3 protein: CASSTSRGGSNQPQHF

V gene: TRBV27
J gene: TRBJ2-1
CDR3 protein: CASSRVEVHNEQFF

V gene: TRBV7-6
J gene: TRBJ2-3
CDR3 protein: CASSPLQGPTDTQYF

V gene: TRBV24-1
J gene: TRBJ1-3
CDR3 protein: CATSDPGDTIYF

V gene: TRBV27
J gene: TRBJ1-1
CDR3 protein: CASSLRDSARRAEAFF

V gene: TRBV16
J gene: TRBJ2-3
CDR3 protein: CASSQYPDTQYF

V gene: TRBV9
J gene: TRBJ1-2
CDR3 protein: CASSVALGFYGYTF

V gene: TRBV15
J gene: TRBJ2-4
CDR3 protein: CATSRFDSELNIQYF

V gene: TRBV19
J gene: TRBJ2-2
CDR3 protein: CACSDRGYIGELFF

V gene: TRBV6-1
J gene: TRBJ2-5
CDR3 protein: CASSGFKGRGVETQYF

V gene: TRBV7-9
J gene: TRBJ2-3
CDR3 protein: CASSLSGQGPLGQYF

V gene: TRBV29-1
J gene: TRBJ1-4
CDR3 protein: CSVEATGGPNEKLFF

V gene: TRBV7-9
J gene: TRBJ1-1
CDR3 protein: CASSPRTAQNTEAFF

V gene: TRBV2
J gene: TRBJ2-3
CDR3 protein: CASSERRRDTQYF

V gene: TRBV27
J gene: TRBJ2-3
CDR3 protein: CASSLSKQGVKDTQYF

V gene: TRBV4-3
J gene: TRBJ2-7
CDR3 protein: CASSKSDSSYEQYF

V gene: TRBV6-5
J gene: TRBJ1-6
CDR3 protein: CASTVGSSYNSPLHF

V gene: TRBV20-1
J gene: TRBJ1-2
CDR3 protein: CSASNYGYTF

V gene: TRBV12-3/TRBV12-4
J gene: TRBJ2-7
CDR3 protein: CASSFRIIEQYF

V gene: TRBV7-2
J gene: TRBJ1-2
CDR3 protein: CASRSGQLMGYTF

V gene: TRBV4-1
J gene: TRBJ1-4
CDR3 protein: CASSHVGLGEKLFF

V gene: TRBV2
J gene: TRBJ2-1
CDR3 protein: CASSGRTSPYNEQFF

V gene: TRBV2
J gene: TRBJ1-2
CDR3 protein: CASSVREMRDYGYTF

V gene: TRBV5-1
J gene: TRBJ2-1
CDR3 protein: CASSLGLAGYEQFF

V gene: TRBV6-5
J gene: TRBJ1-5
CDR3 protein: CASSTRTVPAQPQHF

V gene: TRBV7-9
J gene: TRBJ2-1
CDR3 protein: CASSNRDRPYNEQFF

V gene: TRBV5-1
J gene: TRBJ2-3
CDR3 protein: CASSPRNGLGGDTQYF

V gene: TRBV19
J gene: TRBJ2-5
CDR3 protein: CASSMNPGKETQYF

V gene: TRBV24-1
J gene: TRBJ2-3
CDR3 protein: CATSGMGSLTGQYF

V gene: TRBV11-2
J gene: TRBJ1-2
CDR3 protein: CASSLSQGRDGYTF

V gene: TRBV5-4
J gene: TRBJ2-7
CDR3 protein: CASSFLDRAYEQYF

V gene: TRBV30
J gene: TRBJ2-1
CDR3 protein: CAARGGDYNEQFF

V gene: TRBV5-1
J gene: TRBJ1-1
CDR3 protein: CASSLERGTEAFF

V gene: TRBV7-9
J gene: TRBJ1-4
CDR3 protein: CASSRGQGREKLFF

V gene: TRBV19
J gene: TRBJ2-6
CDR3 protein: CATSGIHSGANVLTF

V gene: TRBV14
J gene: TRBJ2-2
CDR3 protein: CASSQVSVNTGELFF

V gene: TRBV6-5
J gene: TRBJ2-1
CDR3 protein: CASSYRLDSNEQFF

V gene: TRBV15
J gene: TRBJ2-7
CDR3 protein: CALLADSYEQYF

V gene: TRBV19
J gene: TRBJ2-3
CDR3 protein: CASSKTPRGERTDTQYF

V gene: TRBV11-3
J gene: TRBJ1-1
CDR3 protein: CASSLDRGATEAFF

V gene: TRBV30
J gene: TRBJ1-6
CDR3 protein: CAWSEGQDNSPLHF

V gene: TRBV11-2
J gene: TRBJ1-2
CDR3 protein: CASSLEMGRQSHGYTF

V gene: TRBV5-1
J gene: TRBJ1-2
CDR3 protein: CASSPRGAFNYGYTF

V gene: TRBV15
J gene: TRBJ2-7
CDR3 protein: CATSRSPGQGFSYEQYF

V gene: TRBV7-6
J gene: TRBJ2-2
CDR3 protein: CASSRAQVDTGELFF

V gene: TRBV7-8
J gene: TRBJ2-7
CDR3 protein: CASSGHFYEQYF

V gene: TRBV3-1/TRBV3-2
J gene: TRBJ2-7
CDR3 protein: CASSHGAIDEQYF

V gene: TRBV9
J gene: TRBJ2-2
CDR3 protein: CASSVTTGLTGELFF

V gene: TRBV3-1/TRBV3-2
J gene: TRBJ2-7
CDR3 protein: CASSPLMRFTYEQYF